Each of the 12 T cell receptor beta chains below was sequenced from the same sample in a study of beta chain features in type 1 diabetes. The sequenced template was cDNA made from the entire isolated RNA. Sequenced by immunoSEQ multiplex PCR; TCRdb stores in-frame clones only, minus some. The sample shows hundreds of thousands of clones, roughly an eighth of them seen only once. Regarding the study as a whole: The study found moderately but significantly shorter TCRB CDR3s in all four CD4+ subsets of Type 1 diabetes patients.

These receptors have no identified antigens. What was sequenced was naive CD4+ T cells from blood. Receptors were obtained from a man between 18 and 35 years old with type 1 diabetes.

The sample holds a few counts of this clone. The V call is TRBV4-1, the J call TRBJ2-5; 8 bases line up with TRBD2. The CDR3 is 18 amino acids. V dropped 1 base and J dropped 5; count of bases not matched to a gene: 15. The germline gives CDR1 MGHRA, CDR2 YSYEKL. DNA for the CDR3: TGCGCCAGCAGCCAAGGAAAGGGCGGCCTAGCGGGTTTGGAGACCCAGTACTTC. Its protein product is CASSQGKGGLAGLETQYF.

The rearrangement joins TRBV19 to TRBJ1-5; no clear D. The V gene lost 5 bases and the J gene lost 3 bases, with 20 bases spanning the gap. Germline V gene data show CDR1 as LNHDA and CDR2 as SQIVND (reference sequence). The CDR3 is 17 amino acids. The CDR3 loop reads CASSSSLYGTHNQPQHF. The CDR3 DNA is TGTGCCAGTAGTTCCTCATTATACGGAACCCACAATCAGCCCCAGCATTTT.

This clone appeared once. The J gene is TRBJ1-1, the V gene TRBV19; D might be TRBD1 (6 bases). The CDR3 contains 14 residues. Trimming removed 6 bases from V and 1 base from J, with 12 bases in between. Germline lookup yields CDR1 LNHDA and CDR2 SQIVND (reference sequence). The CDR3 protein is CASRANRANTEAFF. CDR3 coding DNA: TGTGCCAGTAGGGCCAACAGGGCGAACACTGAAGCTTTCTTT.

The V call is TRBV7-3, the J call TRBJ2-1, with 8 bases lining up with TRBD2. The V gene end was trimmed by 4 bases and the J gene end by 5 bases; junction bases not matched to a gene: 7. The germline CDR1 and CDR2 sequences are SGHTA and FQGTGA. The CDR3 is made up of 15 amino acids. The CDR3: CASSSPGLGDNEQFF. CDR3 in DNA: TGTGCCAGCAGCTCCCCGGGACTAGGTGACAATGAGCAGTTCTTC.

CDR3 sequence (DNA): TGTGCCAGCAGCGGGGGACAGGGGCTCTACGAGCAGTACTTC. Amino acids: CASSGGQGLYEQYF. The chain recombines TRBV9 with TRBJ2-7, with 10 bases that match TRBD1. V was pared by 3 bases and J by 3 bases, with 3 bases of the junction left unmatched. This CDR3 comprises 14 residues. Germline V gives CDR1 SGDLS, CDR2 YYNGEE.

The CDR3: CAISGSGGIPGEQFF. DNA of the CDR3: TGTGCCATCAGTGGCAGTGGAGGGATCCCGGGTGAACAGTTCTTC. The gene calls are TRBV10-3 and TRBJ2-1; the D gene is possibly TRBD2 (6 bases). The CDR3 covers 15 residues. Germline V gene sequence: CDR1 ENHRY, CDR2 SYGVKD. V lost 4 bases and J 13 bases, leaving 23 bases between the germline ends.

This chain links TRBV4-3 with TRBJ1-4; 10 nucleotides line up with TRBD1. Germline V gene lookup returns CDR1 LGHNA and CDR2 YSLEER. The trim removed 4 bases at V and 8 bases at J, leaving 4 bases unmatched. The CDR3 contains 14 residues. CDR3 coding DNA: TGCGCCAGCAGCCCTGGACAGGGGGGAGAAAAACTGTTTTTT. Protein: CASSPGQGGEKLFF.

The table lists this clone with a few counts. The chain links TRBV27 to TRBJ2-5; D uncertain. Per germline, CDR1 MNHEY and CDR2 SMNVEV (reference sequence). The CDR3 spans 8 residues. The CDR3 here is CPRGTQYF. CDR3 nucleotides: TGTCCGCGTGGGACCCAGTACTTC.

This clone was observed a handful of times. The rearrangement joins TRBV7-9 to TRBJ1-1; D is unresolved. Germline V gives CDR1 SEHNR, CDR2 FQNEAQ (reference sequence). V was trimmed by 1 base and J by 0 bases, leaving 9 bases between them. This CDR3 is built from 15 residues. CDR3 protein: CASSLGLRMNTEAFF. CDR3 coding DNA: TGTGCCAGCAGCTTAGGGCTCAGAATGAACACTGAAGCTTTCTTT.

Of note for this clone: Additional DNA sequences in this sample encode the identical CDR3. This chain's CDR3 is CASSPGDTQYF. The CDR3 nucleotides read TGTGCCAGCTCACCAGGAGATACGCAGTATTTT. The chain uses TRBV18 and TRBJ2-3; D gene ambiguous. Trimming removed 2 bases at V and 5 bases at J, with 2 bases between. The CDR3 totals 11 residues. Per the germline V gene, CDR1 is KGHSH and CDR2 is LQKENI.

This clone is a singleton in its sample. This rearrangement joins TRBV7-9 to TRBJ2-7, with 10 bases lining up with TRBD1. The CDR3 runs to 19 residues. Germline trimming cut 5 bases from V and 0 bases from J; bases unmatched to any gene: 16. Germline values: CDR1 SEHNR, CDR2 FQNEAQ (reference sequence). The CDR3 DNA follows: TGTGCCAGCAGCGCCTCGAGGGGACAGGGGTACCAAAGCTCCTACGAGCAGTACTTC. This encodes CASSASRGQGYQSSYEQYF.

This clone was counted only a few times. The V gene is TRBV6-5, the J gene TRBJ2-3, with 9 bases that match TRBD2. The CDR3 is made up of 15 amino acids. Trimming removed 5 bases from V and 3 bases from J; junction bases left unmatched: 6. Per germline, CDR1 MNHEY and CDR2 SVGAGI. The CDR3 DNA is TGTGCCAGCAGTCATGGACTAGCGTATACAGATACGCAGTATTTT. Translating it yields CASSHGLAYTDTQYF.